This T cell receptor (beta chain) was found in a study of blood T cells in healthy people across ages. Trimming shortened V by 7 bases and J by 7 bases, and 22 bases separated the two germline ends. The length of the CDR3 is 15 residues. As regards this clonotype: Antigen: not known.

Study outcomes and limitations: The study found TCR beta diversity correlated strongly with naive T cell percentage.

Alongside a J-beta primer mix, a sample-barcoded 5' primer served in a second PCR lasting about 7 to 12 cycles. Each cDNA molecule, via a template-switch adaptor with 12 random nucleotides, was tagged. TCRdb recomputed calls from the 5' RACE reads with MiXCR, one row per CDR3 protein. This sample carries hundreds of thousands of distinct CDR3 sequences, around two thirds of them seen once, and the ten largest clones take 25% to 30%. The sample taken for sequencing was blood. This TCR was sampled from a man aged 30 to 45 in good health. The chain employs TRBV12-3 or TRBV12-4 and TRBJ1-2; D is perhaps TRBD1 (6 bases). In nucleotides, the CDR3 is TGTGCCAGCAACCCTGCGAGGGGGGGGCTTGGTGGCTACACCTTC. The encoded protein is CASNPARGGLGGYTF.